A selection of T cell receptor beta chains follows, all from one sample in a study of shared clonotypes between healthy human individuals. Here immunoSEQ multiplex PCR was the method, and the copy in TCRdb shows in-frame clones only, minus some. The sample lists 600,000 to 750,000 clones, about nine tenths seen once, with roughly 36% in the top ten. Material for sequencing was memory CD8+ T cells from PBMCs. The receptors come from a man aged 18 to 30 in good health. Some clones in this sample may be carry-over from other donors' samples. CDR3s include the opening cysteine and the closing phenylalanine or tryptophan. Each record gives: J gene, clone size, V gene, D gene, CDR3 protein, CDR3 DNA. The D gene is left open where the match is weak. Size tells how often a clone was seen (once, few, many) or the class of an expanded clone, and some rows leave it out.

J: TRBJ2-5
size: -
V: TRBV27
D: -
CDR3: CASNIRGGGPLRYF
DNA: TGTGCCAGCAACATAAGGGGTGGGGGTCCACTTCGGTACTTC

J: TRBJ2-7
size: -
V: TRBV28
D: -
CDR3: CASSQTSTYPYEQYF
DNA: TGTGCCAGCAGCCAGACTTCGACATACCCATACGAGCAGTACTTC

J: TRBJ2-1
size: -
V: TRBV19
D: -
CDR3: CASSISSVRSEQFF
DNA: TGTGCCAGTAGTATCTCTTCCGTTAGGAGTGAGCAGTTCTTC

J: TRBJ2-5
size: -
V: TRBV27
D: TRBD2
CDR3: CASRPLAGGEETQYF
DNA: TGTGCCAGCAGACCTCTAGCGGGAGGCGAGGAGACCCAGTACTTC

J: TRBJ1-2
size: -
V: TRBV4-3
D: -
CDR3: CASSQVRQKNYGYTF
DNA: TGCGCCAGCAGCCAAGTTCGACAAAAGAACTATGGCTACACCTTC

J: TRBJ1-5
size: -
V: TRBV6-1
D: -
CDR3: CASSVTNMGQPQHF
DNA: TGTGCCAGCAGTGTTACGAACATGGGTCAGCCCCAGCATTTT

J: TRBJ2-7
size: few
V: TRBV25-1
D: TRBD2
CDR3: CASSDQRDSGEQYF
DNA: TGTGCCAGCAGTGACCAGCGGGATTCGGGTGAGCAGTACTTC

J: TRBJ1-1
size: -
V: TRBV10-3
D: -
CDR3: CAISQGSPQWNTEAFF
DNA: TGTGCCATCAGCCAGGGATCTCCCCAATGGAACACTGAAGCTTTCTTT

J: TRBJ2-7
size: -
V: TRBV2
D: TRBD2
CDR3: CASSPPGLAAHEQYF
DNA: TGTGCCAGCAGCCCACCGGGACTAGCGGCACACGAGCAGTACTTC

J: TRBJ2-5
size: -
V: TRBV7-9
D: -
CDR3: CASSPGQTQYF
DNA: TGTGCCAGCAGCCCGGGGCAGACCCAGTACTTC

J: TRBJ1-2
size: -
V: TRBV25-1
D: TRBD1
CDR3: CASSGKIGDRLANYGYTF
DNA: TGTGCCAGCAGTGGAAAGATCGGGGACAGGTTAGCTAACTATGGCTACACCTTC

J: TRBJ2-7
size: -
V: TRBV19
D: -
CDR3: CASSIWGNHYEQYF
DNA: TGTGCCAGTAGTATCTGGGGGAACCATTACGAGCAGTACTTC

J: TRBJ2-6
size: -
V: TRBV5-6
D: TRBD2
CDR3: CASSLIFLAVDSGANVLTF
DNA: TGTGCCAGCAGCTTGATTTTCCTAGCGGTCGACTCTGGGGCCAACGTCCTGACTTTC

J: TRBJ2-7
size: -
V: TRBV15
D: -
CDR3: CATSSWTSSSYEQYF
DNA: TGTGCCACCAGCAGCTGGACGTCAAGCTCCTACGAGCAGTACTTC

J: TRBJ2-5
size: -
V: TRBV11-3
D: TRBD2
CDR3: CASSLGLLSGTPGTETQYF
DNA: TGTGCCAGCAGCTTAGGTTTGCTTAGCGGGACCCCCGGGACGGAGACCCAGTACTTC

J: TRBJ2-1
size: -
V: TRBV7-9
D: -
CDR3: CASSSTTYNEQFF
DNA: TGTGCCAGCAGCTCTACGACCTACAATGAGCAGTTCTTC

J: TRBJ1-3
size: -
V: TRBV7-9
D: -
CDR3: CASSLATDFSGNTIYF
DNA: TGTGCCAGCAGCTTAGCGACAGACTTCTCTGGAAACACCATATATTTT

J: TRBJ2-7
size: -
V: TRBV6-1
D: -
CDR3: CASATGGGEQYF
DNA: TGTGCCAGTGCGACGGGGGGCGGCGAGCAGTACTTC

J: TRBJ2-1
size: -
V: TRBV7-2
D: TRBD2
CDR3: CASSWGGGPSNEQFF
DNA: TGTGCCAGCAGCTGGGGGGGAGGGCCCTCCAATGAGCAGTTCTTC

J: TRBJ2-1
size: -
V: TRBV14
D: -
CDR3: CASSQTEIIGDEQFF
DNA: TGTGCCAGCAGCCAGACCGAGATTATTGGCGATGAGCAGTTCTTC

J: TRBJ2-3
size: -
V: TRBV7-9
D: -
CDR3: CASSLGTPPDTQYF
DNA: TGTGCCAGCAGCTTAGGAACCCCTCCAGATACGCAGTATTTT

J: TRBJ2-7
size: -
V: TRBV5-1
D: TRBD1
CDR3: CASSGWDRVTPEQYF
DNA: TGCGCCAGCAGCGGGTGGGACAGGGTCACCCCCGAGCAGTACTTC

J: TRBJ2-3
size: -
V: TRBV6-1
D: -
CDR3: CASSAVGERWGTDTQYF
DNA: TGTGCCAGCAGTGCCGTAGGCGAGCGGTGGGGCACAGATACGCAGTATTTT

J: TRBJ1-5
size: -
V: TRBV27
D: TRBD1
CDR3: CASSLFGGTGTFQPQHF
DNA: TGTGCCAGCAGTTTATTCGGCGGGACAGGGACGTTTCAGCCCCAGCATTTT

J: TRBJ2-1
size: -
V: TRBV6-6
D: -
CDR3: CASSYTASSYNEQFF
DNA: TGTGCCAGCAGTTATACCGCTAGCTCCTACAATGAGCAGTTCTTC

J: TRBJ2-2
size: -
V: TRBV5-1
D: -
CDR3: CASSPPSVREPTGELFF
DNA: TGCGCCAGCAGTCCCCCCTCGGTGCGGGAACCGACCGGGGAGCTGTTTTTT

J: TRBJ2-6
size: once
V: TRBV2
D: -
CDR3: CASYGNTGANVLTF
DNA: TGTGCCAGCTATGGTAACACTGGGGCCAACGTCCTGACTTTC

J: TRBJ2-5
size: -
V: TRBV10-3
D: TRBD2
CDR3: CAISDYSGPKITQYF
DNA: TGTGCCATCAGTGACTATAGCGGGCCTAAGATAACCCAGTACTTC

J: TRBJ1-3
size: -
V: TRBV5-4
D: -
CDR3: CASSYNSGNTIYF
DNA: TGTGCCAGCAGCTACAACTCTGGAAACACCATATATTTT

J: TRBJ2-2
size: -
V: TRBV27
D: -
CDR3: CASSRDVSLTGELFF
DNA: TGTGCCAGCAGTAGGGACGTATCCCTCACCGGGGAGCTGTTTTTT

J: TRBJ2-3
size: once
V: TRBV4-3
D: TRBD2
CDR3: CASSQGSGGTDTQYF
DNA: TGCGCCAGCAGCCAAGGGAGCGGGGGCACAGATACGCAGTATTTT

J: TRBJ2-7
size: -
V: TRBV6-5
D: TRBD1
CDR3: CASKVGQGTEQYF
DNA: TGTGCCAGCAAGGTAGGACAGGGGACCGAGCAGTACTTC

J: TRBJ2-2
size: -
V: TRBV7-8
D: TRBD2
CDR3: CASSLALIAGVYHGELFF
DNA: TGTGCCAGCAGCTTAGCGCTTATAGCGGGAGTCTATCACGGGGAGCTGTTTTTT

J: TRBJ1-1
size: -
V: TRBV10-2
D: -
CDR3: CASSDWANTEAFF
DNA: TGCGCCAGCAGTGATTGGGCGAACACTGAAGCTTTCTTT

J: TRBJ2-7
size: once
V: TRBV27
D: -
CDR3: CASSPNPGLLNKQYF
DNA: TGTGCCAGCAGTCCCAACCCGGGCCTCCTCAACAAGCAGTACTTC

J: TRBJ1-4
size: -
V: TRBV30
D: TRBD1
CDR3: CAWRGQGNGEKLFF
DNA: TGTGCCTGGAGGGGACAGGGGAACGGCGAAAAACTGTTTTTT

J: TRBJ2-3
size: -
V: TRBV28
D: -
CDR3: CASSFLKRITDTQYF
DNA: TGTGCCAGCAGTTTCTTAAAACGGATCACAGATACGCAGTATTTT

J: TRBJ2-4
size: -
V: TRBV19
D: -
CDR3: CASSMDFELAKNIQYF
DNA: TGTGCCAGTAGTATGGACTTCGAACTAGCCAAAAACATTCAGTACTTC

J: TRBJ2-2
size: -
V: TRBV9
D: TRBD2
CDR3: CASSGGGTRWVAGELFF
DNA: TGTGCCAGCAGCGGGGGAGGGACTAGATGGGTTGCCGGGGAGCTGTTTTTT

J: TRBJ1-2
size: -
V: TRBV23-1
D: -
CDR3: CASSQSPYGYTF
DNA: TGCGCCAGCAGTCAATCCCCGTATGGCTACACCTTC

J: TRBJ1-4
size: -
V: TRBV6-6
D: -
CDR3: CASSYSRGINEKLFF
DNA: TGTGCCAGCAGTTACTCGAGGGGGATTAATGAAAAACTGTTTTTT

J: TRBJ2-7
size: -
V: TRBV5-1
D: -
CDR3: CASSPYGRSYEQYF
DNA: TGCGCCAGCAGCCCCTACGGCAGGTCCTACGAGCAGTACTTC

J: TRBJ1-1
size: -
V: TRBV6-6
D: -
CDR3: CASSWGAGNTEAFF
DNA: TGTGCCAGCAGTTGGGGGGCCGGGAACACTGAAGCTTTCTTT

J: TRBJ2-4
size: -
V: TRBV5-1
D: -
CDR3: CASSSEAIDYLGAKNIQYF
DNA: TGCGCCAGCAGCTCGGAAGCTATAGACTACCTCGGAGCCAAAAACATTCAGTACTTC

J: TRBJ2-1
size: -
V: TRBV11-2
D: -
CDR3: CASSLDSRGNEQFF
DNA: TGTGCCAGCAGCTTAGATTCCCGGGGCAATGAGCAGTTCTTC

J: TRBJ1-1
size: -
V: TRBV15
D: -
CDR3: CATQGFMNTEAFF
DNA: TGTGCCACCCAGGGGTTTATGAACACTGAAGCTTTCTTT

J: TRBJ2-7
size: once
V: TRBV2
D: -
CDR3: CASRPFRRNPYEQYF
DNA: TGTGCCAGCAGACCTTTTCGTAGGAACCCCTACGAGCAGTACTTC

J: TRBJ2-1
size: -
V: TRBV19
D: TRBD2
CDR3: CASSWGGRANEQFF
DNA: TGTGCCAGTAGTTGGGGCGGGAGGGCCAATGAGCAGTTCTTC

J: TRBJ1-1
size: few
V: TRBV29-1
D: -
CDR3: CSVVGVMNTEAFF
DNA: TGCAGCGTTGTAGGAGTCATGAACACTGAAGCTTTCTTT

J: TRBJ2-5
size: -
V: TRBV28
D: -
CDR3: CASSRARGTETQYF
DNA: TGTGCCAGCAGTCGTGCTAGGGGAACCGAGACCCAGTACTTC

J: TRBJ2-7
size: -
V: TRBV7-8
D: -
CDR3: CASSPHQSRAVQYF
DNA: TGTGCCAGCAGCCCCCATCAATCCAGGGCGGTACAGTACTTC

J: TRBJ2-7
size: -
V: TRBV4-1
D: -
CDR3: CASSLRESLYEQYF
DNA: TGCGCCAGCAGCCTCCGAGAATCCCTGTACGAGCAGTACTTC

J: TRBJ2-5
size: once
V: TRBV19
D: -
CDR3: CASTPRAGLEETQYF
DNA: TGTGCCAGTACCCCCCGGGCAGGGCTCGAAGAGACCCAGTACTTC

J: TRBJ1-5
size: -
V: TRBV15
D: -
CDR3: CATSSHWGNQPQHF
DNA: TGTGCCACCAGTTCGCATTGGGGCAATCAGCCCCAGCATTTT

J: TRBJ1-1
size: few
V: TRBV30
D: -
CDR3: CAWRHGRMNTEAFF
DNA: TGTGCCTGGAGACACGGCCGTATGAACACTGAAGCTTTCTTT

J: TRBJ1-4
size: -
V: TRBV5-4
D: -
CDR3: CASSLGENEKLFF
DNA: TGTGCCAGCAGCTTGGGAGAGAATGAAAAACTGTTTTTT

J: TRBJ1-3
size: -
V: TRBV4-1
D: TRBD1
CDR3: CASSQVRRTGWSGNTIYF
DNA: TGCGCCAGCAGCCAAGTTCGACGGACAGGGTGGTCTGGAAACACCATATATTTT

J: TRBJ1-2
size: -
V: TRBV6-5
D: -
CDR3: CASSYADSLYGYTF
DNA: TGTGCCAGCAGTTACGCCGACAGCCTATATGGCTACACCTTC

J: TRBJ2-1
size: -
V: TRBV10-3
D: TRBD2
CDR3: CAISGTSPMAWSYNEQFF
DNA: TGTGCCATCAGTGGGACTAGCCCGATGGCATGGTCATACAATGAGCAGTTCTTC